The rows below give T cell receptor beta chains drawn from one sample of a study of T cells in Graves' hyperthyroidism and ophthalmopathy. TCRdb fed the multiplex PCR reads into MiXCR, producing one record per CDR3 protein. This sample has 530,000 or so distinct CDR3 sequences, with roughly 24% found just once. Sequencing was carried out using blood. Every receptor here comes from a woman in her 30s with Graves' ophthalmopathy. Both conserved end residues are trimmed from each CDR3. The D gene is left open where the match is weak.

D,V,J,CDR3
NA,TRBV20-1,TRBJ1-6,SAREGHYNSPLH
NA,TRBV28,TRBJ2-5,ASSSSTGAHQETQY
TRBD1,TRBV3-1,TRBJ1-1,ASSQDLGTANTEAF
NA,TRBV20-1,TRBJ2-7,SAARDGSYEQY
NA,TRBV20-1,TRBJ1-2,SARDQDSANYGYT
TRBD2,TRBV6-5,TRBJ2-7,ASSYSGPGGVEQY
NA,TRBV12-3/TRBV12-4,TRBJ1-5,ASGGSQPQH
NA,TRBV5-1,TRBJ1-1,ASTGFKNTEAF
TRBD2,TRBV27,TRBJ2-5,ASSLVPGLAQETQY
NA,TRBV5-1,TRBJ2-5,ASSYTGNQETQY
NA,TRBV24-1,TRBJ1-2,ATSDPGTTDGYT
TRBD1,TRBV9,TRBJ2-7,ASSALGTGIDEQY
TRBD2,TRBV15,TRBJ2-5,ATSRDILTGGPAETQY
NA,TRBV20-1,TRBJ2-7,SAQKQGNSYEQY
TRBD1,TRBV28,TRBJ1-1,ASRPFGQGVTEAF
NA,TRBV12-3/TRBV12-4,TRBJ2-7,ASSRPGTEYEQY
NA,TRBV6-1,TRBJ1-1,ASSEWAVEAF
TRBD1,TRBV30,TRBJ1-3,AWRAGRGSGNTIY
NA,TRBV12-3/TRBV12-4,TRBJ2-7,ASRISLVGEQY
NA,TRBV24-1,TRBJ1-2,ATSDLLSGGYT
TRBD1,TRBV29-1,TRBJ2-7,SVATGGSSYEQY
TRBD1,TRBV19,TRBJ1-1,ASKSSGGTGGTEAF